This entry lists 19 T cell receptor beta chains sequenced from one sample in a study of blood T cell repertoires in COVID-19. TCRdb's table, derived via immunoSEQ multiplex PCR, lists solely in-frame clones and lacks some. The data hold roughly 190,000 clones, with 84% observed a single time. Material for sequencing was peripheral blood. These receptors came from a human donor with acute or convalescent COVID-19. The donor label of this sample is uncertain.

The chain has TRBV5-1 and TRBJ1-2; D is perhaps TRBD1 (6 bases). Germline-derived CDR1 and CDR2 are SGHRS and YFSETQ. V lost 3 bases to trimming and J lost 3 bases, with 15 bases between them. The CDR3 has 15 amino acids. The CDR3 loop reads CASSSHGGGDYGYTF. The CDR3 DNA is TGCGCCAGCAGCTCCCATGGTGGGGGCGACTATGGCTACACCTTC.

This CDR3 reads CASSSGGTGGETQYF. The CDR3 region has the DNA TGTGCCAGCAGTTCCGGCGGGACAGGGGGAGAGACCCAGTACTTC. V and J are TRBV28 and TRBJ2-5; 11 bases agree with TRBD1. Germline CDR1 reads MDHEN; CDR2 reads SYDVKM. The CDR3 has 15 amino acids. J was trimmed by 4 bases and V by 4 bases; bases with no gene match: 5.

This clone turned up a few times. J is TRBJ2-1 and V is TRBV19; TRBD1 aligns across 9 bases. Looked up from germline, CDR1 is LNHDA and CDR2 is SQIVND (reference sequence). After removal of 7 bases from V and 9 bases from J, the junction contained 10 bases not matched to a gene. The CDR3 loop spans 14 amino acids. As DNA, the CDR3 is TGTGCCAGTACTGATCGGACAGGGGCTCCTGAGCAGTTCTTC. Its translation: CASTDRTGAPEQFF.

This chain connects TRBV10-3 to TRBJ1-5; 8 bases are shared with TRBD1. This CDR3 spans 16 amino acids. Germline V gene data show CDR1 as ENHRY and CDR2 as SYGVKD. Trimming removed 10 bases from V and 0 bases from J; junction bases left unmatched: 11. The CDR3 DNA reads TGTGCCACTCGGCCGACAGGGGAAGTTAGCAATCAGCCCCAGCATTTT. As protein: CATRPTGEVSNQPQHF.

This clone was observed once. The J gene is TRBJ2-5, the V gene TRBV3-1 (or the pseudogene TRBV3-2); D unresolved. Germline V CDR1 and CDR2: LGHDT, YNNKEL (reference sequence). Trimming took 2 bases from V and 2 from J, leaving 9 bases between them. The CDR3 has 14 amino acids. CDR3 residues: CASSQMTGQETQYF. CDR3 sequence (DNA): TGTGCCAGCAGCCAAATGACTGGGCAAGAGACCCAGTACTTC.

The chain is built from TRBV28 and TRBJ2-5; 7 nucleotides match TRBD1. Germline CDR1 reads MDHEN; CDR2 reads SYDVKM. The V and J ends lost 4 bases and 1 base, in that order; junction bases with no gene match: 9. This CDR3 is built from 16 residues. CDR3 sequence (DNA): TGTGCCAGCAGTTCTCCGGGACAGTCCCTCCAAGAGACCCAGTACTTC. This codes for CASSSPGQSLQETQYF.

This chain links TRBV27 with TRBJ2-3, with D perhaps matching TRBD2 (6 bases). Germline-derived CDR1 and CDR2 are MNHEY and SMNVEV (reference sequence). V lost 6 bases and J lost 0, with 16 bases in between. The length of the CDR3 is 16 residues. CDR3 in DNA: TGTGCCAGCAGAACCTGGGACTGGGGTAGCACAGATACGCAGTATTTT. Protein sequence: CASRTWDWGSTDTQYF.

This clone was seen once. This chain connects TRBV4-1 to TRBJ2-2, with D possibly being TRBD2 (5 bases). The CDR3 has 14 amino acids. Per germline, CDR1 MGHRA and CDR2 YSYEKL. With 8 bases removed from V and 1 base from J, the gap between germline ends came to 11 bases. The CDR3 DNA is TGCGCCAGCCTGCGGGCTCTGAACACCGGGGAGCTGTTTTTT. Its protein is CASLRALNTGELFF.

The chain is built from TRBV11-2 and TRBJ2-7; D perhaps matches TRBD1 (5 bases). Germline values: CDR1 SGHAT, CDR2 FQNNGV. The CDR3 has 16 amino acids. The V end lost 4 bases, the J end lost 3 bases, and 19 bases lay between the germline ends. This CDR3 reads CASSSPRRQQNYEQYF. CDR3 in DNA: TGTGCCAGCAGCTCCCCGAGGAGACAGCAGAACTACGAGCAGTACTTC. Looking up the rest from reference TRBV11-2 and TRBJ2-7 gives the full variable domain: EAGVAQSPRYKIIEKRQSVAFWCNPISGHATLYWYQQILGQGPKLLIQFQNNGVVDDSQLPKDRFSAERLKGVDSTLKIQPAKLEDSAVYLCASSSPRRQQNYEQYFGPGTRLTVT.

V and J are TRBV7-8 and TRBJ2-5, with 9 bases identical to TRBD1. CDR1 is SGHVS and CDR2 is FQNEAQ in the germline V gene. The V segment lost 0 bases and the J segment 2 bases; nucleotides outside the gene matches: 1. The CDR3 runs 15 residues. CDR3 bases: TGTGCCAGCAGCTTAGCGGGACAGGGTCAAGAGACCCAGTACTTC. As protein: CASSLAGQGQETQYF.

V usage is TRBV6-5 and J usage is TRBJ1-1, with TRBD1 identical over 9 bases. Germline V gene lookup returns CDR1 MNHEY and CDR2 SVGAGI. V trimming: 7 bases; J trimming: 5 bases; junction bases outside the gene matches: 8. This CDR3 is built from 14 residues. CDR3 DNA sequence: TGTGCCAGCACGATGACAGGGGGAGAGACTGAAGCTTTCTTT. As protein: CASTMTGGETEAFF.

This clone was picked up one time. The V gene is TRBV5-6, the J gene TRBJ1-2, with D unclear. The CDR3 has 12 residues. Deletions cut 2 bases from V and 12 bases from J, with 14 bases between. Germline CDR1 is SGHDT and CDR2 is YYEEEE. The CDR3 protein is CASSLGSVRDTF. CDR3 nucleotide sequence: TGTGCCAGCAGCTTAGGATCAGTTCGGGACACCTTC. Supplemented by reference TRBV5-6 and TRBJ1-2, the full variable domain reads DAGVTQSPTHLIKTRGQQVTLRCSPKSGHDTVSWYQQALGQGPQFIFQYYEEEERQRGNFPDRFSGHQFPNYSSELNVNALLLGDSALYLCASSLGSVRDTFGSGTRLTVV.

This clone was detected only a few times. The rearrangement joins TRBV7-3 to TRBJ2-3; D possibly corresponds to TRBD2 (6 bases). V dropped 4 bases and J dropped 1 base, with 12 bases sitting between them. The CDR3 loop spans 15 amino acids. CDR1 and CDR2 (germline): SGHTA, FQGTGA. The CDR3 is CASSSRGGGTDTQYF. For the CDR3, the DNA is TGTGCCAGCAGCTCTAGAGGAGGGGGCACAGATACGCAGTATTTT.

This chain links TRBV2 with TRBJ2-1, with unresolved D. The CDR3 runs to 15 residues. CDR1 and CDR2 from the germline V gene are SNHLY and FYNNEI. V was pared by 3 bases and J by 0 bases, with 9 bases between. This CDR3 reads CASSERLFSYNEQFF. The CDR3 nucleotides read TGTGCCAGCAGTGAGCGTCTGTTCTCCTACAATGAGCAGTTCTTC.

Comment on this clone: The sample has other DNA sequences that encode this CDR3 too. This chain joins TRBV5-6 and TRBJ2-3; 7 bases match TRBD1. V shed 2 bases, J shed 2 bases, and the junction held 2 bases outside the gene matches. CDR3 length equals 14 residues. Germline V gene sequence: CDR1 SGHDT, CDR2 YYEEEE. The CDR3 region has the DNA TGTGCCAGCAGCTTTACAGGGGACACAGATACGCAGTATTTT. Translation gives CASSFTGDTDTQYF.

This clone was seen just once. The V call is TRBV25-1, the J call TRBJ1-6, with 9 nucleotides matching TRBD1. CDR1 is MGHDK, CDR2 SYGVNS, per germline. The CDR3 has 15 residues. V lost 2 bases, J lost 6 bases, and 2 bases stayed unmatched. In nucleotides, the CDR3 is TGTGCCAGCAGTGAAGGGACAGGGAGTAATTCACCCCTCCACTTT. As protein: CASSEGTGSNSPLHF.

The chain employs TRBV7-3 and TRBJ2-3; 9 bases line up with TRBD2. CDR3 length: 15 amino acids. Germline values: CDR1 SGHTA, CDR2 FQGTGA. With V trimmed by 5 bases and J by 3 bases, 6 bases remained unmatched. The CDR3 DNA follows: TGTGCCAGCAGCCCCGGACTAGCGAGTACAGATACGCAGTATTTT. Protein product: CASSPGLASTDTQYF.

The CDR3 DNA reads TGCGCCAGCAGCTTCGGGGAGAGCTATGGCTACACCTTC. This gives the protein CASSFGESYGYTF. This rearrangement joins TRBV5-1 to TRBJ1-2; D gene uncertain. The CDR3 is 13 amino acids. Germline V gene lookup returns CDR1 SGHRS and CDR2 YFSETQ. V was clipped by 2 bases and J by 4 bases, with 9 bases between them. Filled out from reference TRBV5-1 and TRBJ1-2, the complete variable domain reads KAGVTQTPRYLIKTRGQQVTLSCSPISGHRSVSWYQQTPGQGLQFLFEYFSETQRNKGNFPGRFSGRQFSNSRSEMNVSTLELGDSALYLCASSFGESYGYTFGSGTRLTVV.

This rearrangement joins TRBV6-5 to TRBJ2-5; tentatively, D is TRBD1 (5 bases). Germline V gene lookup returns CDR1 MNHEY and CDR2 SVGAGI. This CDR3 region has 15 residues. V gave up 5 bases and J gave up 1 base, with 14 bases separating them. The CDR3 sequence: CASSLDPGPQETQYF. CDR3 DNA: TGTGCCAGCAGTCTAGATCCAGGGCCCCAAGAGACCCAGTACTTC.